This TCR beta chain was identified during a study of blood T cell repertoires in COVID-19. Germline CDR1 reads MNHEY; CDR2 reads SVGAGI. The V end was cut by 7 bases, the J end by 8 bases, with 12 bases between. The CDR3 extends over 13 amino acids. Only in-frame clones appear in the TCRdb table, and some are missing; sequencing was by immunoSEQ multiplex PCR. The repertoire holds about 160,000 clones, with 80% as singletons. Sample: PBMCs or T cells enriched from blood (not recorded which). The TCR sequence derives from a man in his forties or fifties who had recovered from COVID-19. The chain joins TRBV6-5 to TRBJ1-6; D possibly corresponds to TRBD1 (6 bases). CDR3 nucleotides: TGTGCCAGCAAGGGGGGGAGAGATTCACCCCTCCACTTT. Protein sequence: CASKGGRDSPLHF.